The T cell receptor (beta chain) described here comes from a study of GPR56 and killer-like receptors on CD4 memory cells (dated by TCRdb to 2018 to 2020). In the study overall: It was proposed in the study that human CD4+ memory T-cell differentiation and cytokine production potential are marked by progressive acquisition of KLRB1, KLRG1, GPR56 and then KLRF1. Healthy blood donors in the study were described as age-matched to the liver disease patients, whose median age was approximately 70 years. The paper as a whole reports these results and caveats: Overlap of TCR repertoires was especially pronounced between late populations 4 and 5, and partly extended to population 3. Rather than covering full repertoires, the diversity and similarity analyses were limited to the 100 most expanded clones in each population. The authors took the finding that clones dominating late populations 4 and 5 were also present in early populations 1 and 2 as evidence for linear differentiation. Clonal frequency was low in the marker-negative population and rose progressively along the proposed pathway, while TCRbeta diversity fell correspondingly.

The sample was run on an Illumina HiSeq 2500. To build sequencing libraries, a previously published PCR protocol was used to amplify the recombined TCRbeta locus. Per the source publication's procedure: Any read whose average quality score fell below 30 was discarded, and IMSEQ was used to process the reads that remained. Clonotypes were defined by Vbeta gene, Jbeta gene and CDR3 amino acid sequence. Repertoire overlap between populations was quantified with the Morisita-Horn index computed on the top 100 expanded clones. Renyi diversity profiles calculated on the top 100 expanded clones were used to evaluate clonal diversity. TCRdb reprocessed the sequencing reads and holds a single record per CDR3 protein sequence, with no DNA. In this record, the V and J calls reflect TCRdb's handling and not the investigators' own analysis. The sample's records list around 2,000 distinct CDR3 sequences. The leading ten clones occupy about 5.2% of the sample.

Before TCRbeta sequencing, fluorescence-activated cell sorting was used to enrich five KLR/GPR56-defined CD4+ populations. TCRbeta repertoires of five CD4+ T-cell subsets defined by KLRB1, KLRG1, GPR56 and KLRF1 expression were sequenced to test a linear memory differentiation pathway. TCR-sequenced cells came from peripheral blood of healthy control individuals, reported as five donors in the TCRbeta analysis figure. The researchers collected heparinized peripheral blood and processed every sample within one hour of retrieval. Blood was diluted 1:2 in PBS, and peripheral blood mononuclear cells were then isolated from the diluted blood at room temperature by Biocoll density gradient centrifugation. Before flow sorting, CD4+ T cells were enriched from freshly isolated PBMCs by magnetic sorting with anti-CD4 MicroBeads. A BD FACSAria II was used to sort CD4+ T cells enriched from PBMCs of healthy donors according to marker expression. Surface staining used anti-KLRB1 clone 191B8, anti-KLRF1 clone 4A4.D10 and anti-KLRG1 clone REA261 antibodies from Miltenyi Biotec.

On this clonotype: Its antigen specificity is not known.

From the cysteine up to the phenylalanine, the CDR3 has a length of 15 residues. The DNA is unrecorded. CDR1 and CDR2 are drawn from the germline V gene: KGHDR, SFDVKD. Sequenced sample: memory CD4+ T cells from blood. The TCR sequence derives from a human donor in good health. This chain is built from TRBV24-1 and TRBJ2-3; TCRdb proposes TRBD1, but this gene call is untestable without DNA. The CDR3 is CATSDEPGQGATQYF.